These T cell receptor beta chains were read from a single sample in a study of control samples from healthy donors and cancer patients. Clones were sequenced by immunoSEQ multiplex PCR, and TCRdb holds only the in-frame ones, with some missing. This sample carries about 150,000 clones, around nine tenths of them seen once, and the ten largest clones take around 4.9%. The specimen was blood. Every receptor here comes from a man aged 25 to 45 in good health. CDR3s include the opening cysteine and the closing phenylalanine or tryptophan. Fields, in order: clone size, J gene, V gene, D gene, CDR3 DNA, CDR3 protein. A D gene is named only where the DNA matches it firmly. For some rows the clone size is stated as once, few or many, or as a class when expanded; others skip it.

NA TRBJ2-1 TRBV12-3/TRBV12-4 NA TGTGCCTGCGCGAAGGGGACGTGGGAGCAGTTCTTC CACAKGTWEQFF
NA TRBJ2-2 TRBV6-1 NA TGTGCCAGCAGTGAGCGAACCAACACCGGGGAGCTGTTTTTT CASSERTNTGELFF
NA TRBJ1-2 TRBV27 TRBD1 TGTGCCAGCAGTTCCCGAGGGACAGGGGGGTGGGATGGCTACACCTTC CASSSRGTGGWDGYTF
once TRBJ2-6 TRBV19 TRBD2 TGTGCCAACGGGGGGTCCTCTGGGGCCAACGTCCTGACTTTC CANGGSSGANVLTF
NA TRBJ2-7 TRBV7-8 TRBD2 TGTGCCAGCAGCACATCTAGCGGGAGTTTCCTCGCCTACGAGCAGTACTTC CASSTSSGSFLAYEQYF
once TRBJ2-7 TRBV7-2 NA TGTGCCAGCAGCTCCCTACCCTACGAGCAGTACTTC CASSSLPYEQYF
NA TRBJ2-1 TRBV7-8 TRBD2 TGTGCCAGCCATCAGCGGGAGGGCCTCAATGAGCAGTTCTTC CASHQREGLNEQFF
NA TRBJ2-7 TRBV27 NA TGTGCCAGCAGTCTCGATGCGGGGGCGGCGGGTAAGGTCGAGCAGTACTTC CASSLDAGAAGKVEQYF
NA TRBJ2-6 TRBV6-2/TRBV6-3 NA TGTGCCAGCAGTTACTCAAACTCTGGGGCCAACGTCCTGACTTTC CASSYSNSGANVLTF
NA TRBJ1-5 TRBV3-1/TRBV3-2 NA TGTGCCAGCAGCCCACAGGCTTATAGCAATCAGCCCCAGCATTTT CASSPQAYSNQPQHF
NA TRBJ2-7 TRBV27 TRBD1 TGTGCCAGCAGTTTCTTCCGAGACAGGGTCTACGAGCAGTACTTC CASSFFRDRVYEQYF
NA TRBJ1-1 TRBV11-2 NA TGTGCCAGCAGCTTAATGGTATCCGTTAACACTGAAGCTTTCTTT CASSLMVSVNTEAFF
NA TRBJ2-1 TRBV6-6 TRBD2 TGTGCCAGCAGTCCCCTCGGCCCCCAAAGCGGGGAACCTCGGAATGAGCAGTTCTTC CASSPLGPQSGEPRNEQFF
NA TRBJ2-1 TRBV7-2 NA TGTGCCAGCAGCACCTATCTGCAGGAGCAGTTCTTC CASSTYLQEQFF
NA TRBJ1-5 TRBV19 NA TGTGCCAGTAGTATAGACGGGCGGCGGGATCAGCCCCAGCATTTT CASSIDGRRDQPQHF
NA TRBJ2-7 TRBV7-8 NA TGTGCCAGCAGTCCCGCGGCAGGCGGCTCATACGAGCAGTACTTC CASSPAAGGSYEQYF
NA TRBJ1-1 TRBV5-1 NA TGCGCCAGCAGCTCAGCACCGGGGGAGGGCACTGAAGCTTTCTTT CASSSAPGEGTEAFF
NA TRBJ2-3 TRBV6-2/TRBV6-3 NA TGTGCCAGCAGTAGAGGCGGCTACACAGATACGCAGTATTTT CASSRGGYTDTQYF